This T cell receptor beta chain derives from a study of blood T cell repertoires in COVID-19. About the research overall: Specimens from acute and convalescent COVID-19 originated in the United States, Italy and Spain. The cDNA or gDNA used as material had been derived from T cells, B-cell-depleted T cells, or PBMCs.

The Seattle patients joined while their infection was active and were tracked longitudinally afterward. The V end was cut by 2 bases, the J end by 0 bases, with 7 bases between. This CDR3 has 14 amino acids. Looked up from germline, CDR1 is MNHEY and CDR2 is SVGAGI. Here immunoSEQ multiplex PCR was the method, and the copy in TCRdb shows in-frame clones only, minus some. The repertoire holds approximately 500,000 clones, 85% to 90% seen once, with 7.5% to 9% in the top ten. V usage is TRBV6-5 and J usage is TRBJ1-1; unclear D gene. This receptor was taken from a woman aged 45-65 years with COVID-19, enrolled during active disease. The specimen was peripheral blood. DNA for the CDR3: TGTGCCAGCAGTTACGGCCATATGAACACTGAAGCTTTCTTT. Translating it yields CASSYGHMNTEAFF.